Presented here are 5 T cell receptor beta chains from one specimen sequenced in a study of cytomegalovirus exposure and HLA in healthy donors. 60 Vbeta and 13 Jbeta primers were used in PCR. The protocol was immunoSEQ multiplex PCR, while the TCRdb copy is restricted to in-frame clones and leaves out a portion. The sample holds roughly 52,000 clones, around 50% seen once. Sequenced material: PBMCs. The receptors here all came from a human donor in good health.

The J gene is TRBJ2-1, the V gene TRBV5-1; D is possibly TRBD1 (6 bases). V lost 6 bases, J lost 8 bases, and 15 bases lay in between. From germline, CDR1 is SGHRS and CDR2 YFSETQ. CDR3 length: 13 residues. CDR3 region: CASTQQGVDEQFF. CDR3 DNA sequence: TGCGCCAGCACCCAACAGGGCGTGGATGAGCAGTTCTTC.

This clone was recorded a few times. The chain carries TRBV10-1 and TRBJ1-2, with a possible D match to TRBD1 (5 bases). The CDR3 runs 14 residues. Germline V gene lookup returns CDR1 WNHNN and CDR2 SYGVQD (reference sequence). V gave up 4 bases and J gave up 3 bases, with 12 bases separating them. CDR3 loop: CASSAGRDYYGYTF. DNA for the CDR3: TGCGCCAGCAGTGCGGGCAGGGATTACTATGGCTACACCTTC.

The chain links TRBV4-3 to TRBJ2-3, with 7 nucleotides matching TRBD2. Germline trimming cut 3 bases from V and 9 bases from J; bases unmatched to any gene: 12. In germline, CDR1 is LGHNA, CDR2 YSLEER. The CDR3 extends over 15 amino acids. For the CDR3, the DNA is TGCGCCAGCAGCCAGCGAGGGAATGGGGGGGACACGCAGTATTTT. It translates to CASSQRGNGGDTQYF.

The V call is TRBV7-3, the J call TRBJ2-2, with 15 bases matching TRBD2. After removal of 8 bases from V and 0 bases from J, the junction contained 7 bases not matched to a gene. This CDR3 region has 18 residues. CDR1 is SGHTA, CDR2 FQGTGA, per germline. Written as DNA, the CDR3 is TGTGCCAGCGGTTCGGGACTAGCGGGGGGAGCGAACACCGGGGAGCTGTTTTTT. Translated, it gives CASGSGLAGGANTGELFF.

This clone has a handful of counts. The V gene is TRBV5-1, the J gene TRBJ2-7, with 9 nucleotides matching TRBD1. The germline V gene has CDR1 SGHRS and CDR2 YFSETQ. V gave up 0 bases and J gave up 3 bases; unmatched junction bases: 4. The CDR3 sequence is 15 residues long. In DNA form, the CDR3 reads TGCGCCAGCAGCTTGGCCGAGACAGGGGGCTACGAGCAGTACTTC. Amino acid sequence: CASSLAETGGYEQYF.